This T cell receptor beta chain is from a study of blood T cell repertoires in COVID-19. Study background: Sample material is recorded as cDNA or gDNA derived from T cells, B-cell-depleted T cells, or PBMCs.

This CDR3 spans 16 amino acids. The V segment lost 9 bases and the J segment 4 bases; nucleotides outside the gene matches: 14. In germline, CDR1 is WNHNN, CDR2 SYGVQD (reference sequence). Per the original data handling: Amplification with reference gene primers provided the estimates of nucleated cell counts. The table came from immunoSEQ multiplex PCR; TCRdb's copy has only in-frame clones and leaves some out. The DNA gave D and trimming, while V, J and clone size come from that table. The sample yields 70,000 or so clones, more than 75% seen once. The rearrangement uses TRBV10-1 and TRBJ2-1; 8 nucleotides align to TRBD2. Sequencing used peripheral blood. This clonotype originated in a man aged 50 to 59 with active COVID-19. CDR3 coding DNA: TGCGCCAGTCAGCGGGAGTCGGTCCCACTTTACAATGAGCAGTTCTTC. Its protein is CASQRESVPLYNEQFF.